This TCR beta chain comes out of a study of cytomegalovirus exposure and HLA in healthy donors. Germline V gene data show CDR1 as GTSNPN and CDR2 as SVGIG (reference sequence). The CDR3 sequence is 14 residues long. V gave up 1 base and J gave up 1 base, with 10 bases separating them. PCR was performed using 60 Vbeta and 13 Jbeta primers. Here immunoSEQ multiplex PCR was the method, and the copy in TCRdb shows in-frame clones only, minus some. Altogether 90,000 or so clones are present, around 82% being singletons, with the ten largest covering roughly 3.4%. The chain has TRBV30 and TRBJ1-1; D unresolved. The source of this sequence is a man under 40 in good health and CMV-seropositive. The sequencing input was PBMCs. DNA of the CDR3: TGTGCCTGGAGTGCCCTGACACCGAACACTGAAGCTTTCTTT. Its translation: CAWSALTPNTEAFF.